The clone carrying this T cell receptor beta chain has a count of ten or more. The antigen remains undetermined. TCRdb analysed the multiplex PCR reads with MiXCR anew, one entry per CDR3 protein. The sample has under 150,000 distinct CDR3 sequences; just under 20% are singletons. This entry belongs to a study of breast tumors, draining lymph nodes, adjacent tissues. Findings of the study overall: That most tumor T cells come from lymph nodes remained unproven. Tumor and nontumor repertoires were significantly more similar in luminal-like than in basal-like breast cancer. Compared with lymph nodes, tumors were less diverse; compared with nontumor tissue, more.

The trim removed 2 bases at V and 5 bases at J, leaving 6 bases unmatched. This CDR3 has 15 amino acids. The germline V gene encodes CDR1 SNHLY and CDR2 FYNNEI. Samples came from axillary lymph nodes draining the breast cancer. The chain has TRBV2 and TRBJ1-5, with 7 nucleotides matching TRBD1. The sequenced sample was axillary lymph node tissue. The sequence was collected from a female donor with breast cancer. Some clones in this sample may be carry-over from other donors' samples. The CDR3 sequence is CASSELDRVYQPQHF. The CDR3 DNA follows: TGTGCCAGCAGTGAACTAGACAGGGTGTATCAGCCCCAGCATTTT.